What follows are 3 T cell receptor beta chains derived from one specimen sequenced in a study of blood T cell repertoires in COVID-19. Profiled with immunoSEQ multiplex PCR; TCRdb holds only in-frame clones, not every one. The sample lists 130,000 to 150,000 clones, around 85% occurring once. Sequenced: peripheral blood. These TCRs come from a woman aged 60-75 years with COVID-19, enrolled during active disease.

The V gene is TRBV18, the J gene TRBJ1-4, with D hard to call. Trimming pared 3 bases from V and 2 bases from J, leaving 16 bases between. Germline V gene lookup returns CDR1 KGHSH and CDR2 LQKENI. This CDR3 contains 17 residues. The CDR3 region is CASSPSGLARTNEKLFF. CDR3 DNA sequence: TGTGCCAGCTCACCTTCGGGTCTGGCTAGGACTAATGAAAAACTGTTTTTT. Supplemented by reference TRBV18 and TRBJ1-4, the full variable domain reads NAGVMQNPRHLVRRRGQEARLRCSPMKGHSHVYWYRQLPEEGLKFMVYLQKENIIDESGMPKERFSAEFPKEGPSILRIQQVVRGDSAAYFCASSPSGLARTNEKLFFGSGTQLSVL.

The J gene is TRBJ2-6, the V gene TRBV27; tentatively, D is TRBD1 (5 bases). The CDR3 length is 17 residues. V lost 6 bases and J 0 bases, leaving 15 bases between the germline ends. Per the germline V gene, CDR1 is MNHEY and CDR2 is SMNVEV (reference sequence). CDR3 sequence: CASSLGHSHSGANVLTF. CDR3 nucleotides: TGTGCCAGCAGCTTAGGACATTCCCACTCTGGGGCCAACGTCCTGACTTTC.

This clone was seen once. The chain carries TRBV9 and TRBJ2-3; no definite D call. V was pared by 4 bases and J by 6 bases, with 24 bases between. The CDR3 runs to 17 residues. In germline, CDR1 is SGDLS, CDR2 YYNGEE. CDR3 sequence (DNA): TGTGCCAGCAGCCCTTTTTCTAGTGCATATCAATCGGATACGCAGTATTTT. Protein: CASSPFSSAYQSDTQYF.